This T cell receptor beta chain was identified during a study of PD-L1 blockade in urothelial cancer. The protocol was immunoSEQ multiplex PCR, while the TCRdb copy is restricted to in-frame clones and leaves out a portion. The top ten clones hold 8.3% of a sample with 35,000 to 45,000 clones, 90% of them seen once. The germline gives CDR1 SGHAT, CDR2 FQNNGV. This CDR3 region has 16 residues. V was clipped by 5 bases and J by 4 bases; unmatched bases: 7. This sequence joins TRBV11-2 and TRBJ2-5, with TRBD2 matching 13 bases. Here the sequenced sample was PBMCs, taken around atezolizumab (anti-PD-L1) treatment. The source is a man between 65 and 79 years old with urothelial cancer. The CDR3 here is CASSPGLAGALETQYF. The CDR3 DNA reads TGTGCCAGCAGCCCAGGACTAGCGGGAGCCTTAGAGACCCAGTACTTC.